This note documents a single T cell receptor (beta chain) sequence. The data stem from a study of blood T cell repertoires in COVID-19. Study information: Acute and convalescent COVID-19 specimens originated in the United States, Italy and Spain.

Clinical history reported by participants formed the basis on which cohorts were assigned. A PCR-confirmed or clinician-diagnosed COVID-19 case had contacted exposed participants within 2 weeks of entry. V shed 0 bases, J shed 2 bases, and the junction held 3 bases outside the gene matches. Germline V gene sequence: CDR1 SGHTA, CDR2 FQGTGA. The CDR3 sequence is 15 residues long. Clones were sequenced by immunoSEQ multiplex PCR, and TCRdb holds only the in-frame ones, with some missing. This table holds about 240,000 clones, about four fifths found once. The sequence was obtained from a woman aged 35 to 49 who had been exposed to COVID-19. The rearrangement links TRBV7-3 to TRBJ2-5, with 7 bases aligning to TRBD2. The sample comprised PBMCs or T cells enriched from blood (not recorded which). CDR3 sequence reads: CASSLTSGGQETQYF. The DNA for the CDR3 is TGTGCCAGCAGCTTAACGTCGGGGGGTCAAGAGACCCAGTACTTC.